What follows are 14 T cell receptor beta chains derived from one specimen sequenced in a study of blood T cell repertoires in COVID-19. Clones were sequenced by immunoSEQ multiplex PCR, and TCRdb holds only the in-frame ones, with some missing. The table has 130,000 or so clones, about four fifths seen once. Sequenced input: peripheral blood. The source is a woman between 65 and 79 years old with COVID-19, enrolled during active disease.

The CDR3 sequence: CASSLAGQNTEAFF. For the CDR3, the DNA is TGTGCCAGCAGCCTCGCTGGCCAGAACACTGAAGCTTTCTTT. The rearrangement uses TRBV7-3 and TRBJ1-1; D ambiguous. This CDR3 has 14 residues. Looked up from germline, CDR1 is SGHTA and CDR2 is FQGTGA. V lost 5 bases and J 1 base, leaving 11 bases between the germline ends.

The chain carries TRBV19 and TRBJ2-7; D not certain. The length of the CDR3 is 11 residues. CDR1 is LNHDA and CDR2 is SQIVND in the germline V gene (reference sequence). Trimming cost V 4 bases and J 2 bases, with 3 bases left between them. CDR3 amino acids: CASSTAYEQYF. The CDR3 DNA follows: TGTGCCAGTAGTACCGCCTACGAGCAGTACTTC.

This clone appeared a few times. The V gene is TRBV2, the J gene TRBJ1-1; 8 bases agree with TRBD1. Germline V gene data show CDR1 as SNHLY and CDR2 as FYNNEI. This CDR3 contains 15 residues. J gave up 5 bases and V 6 bases, and 11 bases lay outside the gene matches. The CDR3 region is CASRNRRGLDTEAFF. CDR3 nucleotides: TGTGCCAGCAGGAATCGCAGGGGGCTGGATACTGAAGCTTTCTTT.

The chain links TRBV10-3 to TRBJ1-1, with 7 nucleotides matching TRBD1. Looked up from germline, CDR1 is ENHRY and CDR2 is SYGVKD. CDR3 size: 15 residues. V trimming: 3 bases; J trimming: 1 base; junction bases outside the gene matches: 5. The CDR3 nucleotides read TGTGCCATCAGTGATTCTGGACAGGCGAACACTGAAGCTTTCTTT. It specifies CAISDSGQANTEAFF.

The V call is TRBV30, the J call TRBJ1-1; no clear D. V was clipped by 4 bases and J by 8 bases, with 20 bases between them. CDR1 and CDR2 (germline): GTSNPN, SVGIG (reference sequence). CDR3 length: 14 amino acids. The CDR3 DNA reads TGTGCCTGGACCGTCACGGGAATGTTAAAGGAAGCTTTCTTT. This codes for CAWTVTGMLKEAFF.

CDR3 loop: CASSPSIAQINSNQPQHF. The CDR3 nucleotides are TGTGCCAGCTCACCATCCATTGCACAGATCAATAGCAATCAGCCCCAGCATTTT. The V gene is TRBV18, the J gene TRBJ1-5; D unresolved. From germline, CDR1 is KGHSH and CDR2 LQKENI. The length of the CDR3 is 18 residues. Trimming took off 2 bases at V and 0 bases at J, with 17 bases between the two ends.

The rearrangement uses TRBV30 and TRBJ2-1; 9 bases line up with TRBD2. The CDR3 runs 15 residues. V lost 1 base, J lost 4 bases, and 5 bases stayed unmatched. Germline CDR1 and CDR2: GTSNPN and SVGIG (reference sequence). CDR3 bases: TGTGCCTGGAGTGGCGGGGGGGCCCATTACAATGAGCAGTTCTTC. It yields the protein CAWSGGGAHYNEQFF.

This chain joins TRBV19 and TRBJ1-6; 7 nucleotides align to TRBD1. The V gene end was trimmed by 8 bases and the J gene end by 6 bases; junction bases not matched to a gene: 10. The CDR3 has 15 residues. The germline V gene has CDR1 LNHDA and CDR2 SQIVND (reference sequence). The CDR3 protein is CASADTGQLNSPLHF. In nucleotides, the CDR3 is TGTGCCAGTGCTGATACGGGACAGCTTAATTCACCCCTCCACTTT.

This sequence joins TRBV7-9 and TRBJ2-3, with a possible D match to TRBD1 (5 bases). Germline CDR1 is SEHNR and CDR2 is FQNEAQ (reference sequence). This CDR3 is 12 amino acids long. The V and J ends lost 5 bases and 6 bases respectively, with 9 bases between them. Here the CDR3 reads CASSQGFDTQYF. The CDR3 coding sequence is TGTGCCAGCAGCCAGGGTTTTGATACGCAGTATTTT.

J is TRBJ2-3 and V is TRBV6-5; a possible D gene is TRBD2 (5 bases). The germline V gene encodes CDR1 MNHEY and CDR2 SVGAGI. The CDR3 runs to 12 residues. V was pared by 3 bases and J by 9 bases, with 10 bases between. The chain's CDR3 is CASSYTSGTQYF. CDR3 in DNA: TGTGCCAGCAGTTATACATCGGGGACGCAGTATTTT.

The V call is TRBV10-3, the J call TRBJ2-7, with a tentative D call TRBD2 (5 bases). CDR1 ENHRY and CDR2 SYGVKD come from the germline V gene. The CDR3 runs to 13 residues. V lost 10 bases and J 5 bases, leaving 18 bases between the germline ends. The CDR3 nucleotides read TGTGCCACCCGAGCGGCCCCGGAGGACGAGCAGTACTTC. Residues: CATRAAPEDEQYF.

The chain employs TRBV19 and TRBJ2-7; D perhaps matches TRBD1 (6 bases). Trimming took off 3 bases at V and 5 bases at J, with 23 bases between the two ends. The CDR3 length is 17 residues. CDR1 and CDR2 from the germline V gene are LNHDA and SQIVND (reference sequence). CDR3 nucleotide sequence: TGTGCCAGTAGTATGGAAGGTCTTGGTCAGGGGACCCACGAGCAGTACTTC. It specifies CASSMEGLGQGTHEQYF. The whole variable domain, remainder taken from reference TRBV19 and TRBJ2-7, is DGGITQSPKYLFRKEGQNVTLSCEQNLNHDAMYWYRQDPGQGLRLIYYSQIVNDFQKGDIAEGYSVSREKKESFPLTVTSAQKNPTAFYLCASSMEGLGQGTHEQYFGPGTRLTVT.

The chain recombines TRBV4-1 with TRBJ2-2; TRBD2 is a possible D gene (5 bases). Between the trimmed V and J ends, which lost 1 base and 4 bases, there was a span of 13 bases. The CDR3 runs to 16 residues. Germline-derived CDR1 and CDR2 are MGHRA and YSYEKL. The CDR3 DNA reads TGCGCCAGCAGCCAAGCCCCCGGGATGGGCACCGGGGAGCTGTTTTTT. This sequence encodes CASSQAPGMGTGELFF.

The genes are TRBV4-1 and TRBJ2-6; TRBD1 might be the D (5 bases). The V end was cut by 0 bases, the J end by 0 bases, with 12 bases between. CDR1 and CDR2 (germline): MGHRA, YSYEKL. CDR3 size: 18 residues. CDR3 residues: CASSQDPQASSGANVLTF. Written as DNA, the CDR3 is TGCGCCAGCAGCCAAGATCCACAGGCGAGCTCTGGGGCCAACGTCCTGACTTTC.